Listed below are T cell receptor beta chains from one sample, sequenced in a study of CXCR3-negative and CXCR3-positive naive CD8 T cells. TCRdb re-called the 5' RACE reads; one entry per CDR3 protein, DNA not given. The ten most abundant clones cover roughly 0.38% of a sample with 85,000 to 130,000 distinct CDR3 sequences. Sequences were obtained from naive CXCR3+ CD8+ T cells from blood. The receptors shown here come from a human donor in good health. Some clones in this sample may be carry-over from other donors' samples. Each CDR3 is given with its conserved first and last residue.

v_gene: TRBV24-1; j_gene: TRBJ2-2; CDR3aa: CATSDIGGGAVPTGVVGGELFF
v_gene: TRBV6-5; j_gene: TRBJ2-1; CDR3aa: CASRTDRMSSYNEQFF
v_gene: TRBV28; j_gene: TRBJ1-1; CDR3aa: CASSLQGMNTEAFF
v_gene: TRBV28; j_gene: TRBJ2-5; CDR3aa: CASRPPSGGLIETQYF
v_gene: TRBV12-5; j_gene: TRBJ1-3; CDR3aa: CASGTDRAPISGNTIYF
v_gene: TRBV29-1; j_gene: TRBJ1-2; CDR3aa: CSAPRASGGYTF
v_gene: TRBV14; j_gene: TRBJ2-5; CDR3aa: CASSEGTFYQETQYF
v_gene: TRBV7-9; j_gene: TRBJ2-3; CDR3aa: CASSPATTDTQYF
v_gene: TRBV9; j_gene: TRBJ1-1; CDR3aa: CASSVASLGTEAFF
v_gene: TRBV13; j_gene: TRBJ1-1; CDR3aa: CASSLWRGPEAFF
v_gene: TRBV29-1; j_gene: TRBJ2-7; CDR3aa: CSVEVGDKLTYEQYF
v_gene: TRBV5-1; j_gene: TRBJ2-1; CDR3aa: CASSSVGEGGNEQFF
v_gene: TRBV6-2/TRBV6-3; j_gene: TRBJ2-2; CDR3aa: CASSYGDLNTGELFF
v_gene: TRBV3-1; j_gene: TRBJ2-7; CDR3aa: CASSQDGGGSYEQYF
v_gene: TRBV19; j_gene: TRBJ2-3; CDR3aa: CASSIQRETDTQYF
v_gene: TRBV29-1; j_gene: TRBJ2-3; CDR3aa: CSVSRDNPADTQYF
v_gene: TRBV6-2/TRBV6-3; j_gene: TRBJ2-5; CDR3aa: CASRVDRAQETQYF
v_gene: TRBV4-2; j_gene: TRBJ1-1; CDR3aa: CASSLPENTEAFF
v_gene: TRBV6-2/TRBV6-3; j_gene: TRBJ1-5; CDR3aa: CASTLTRDRVDQPQHF
v_gene: TRBV5-1; j_gene: TRBJ2-1; CDR3aa: CASRPSYNEQFF
v_gene: TRBV11-2; j_gene: TRBJ1-4; CDR3aa: CASSSGTPEKLFF
v_gene: TRBV25-1; j_gene: TRBJ2-1; CDR3aa: CASTISGDDEQFF
v_gene: TRBV27; j_gene: TRBJ2-6; CDR3aa: CASSSTGVGANVLTF
v_gene: TRBV20-1; j_gene: TRBJ1-5; CDR3aa: CSAGQGVGSNQPQHF
v_gene: TRBV10-3; j_gene: TRBJ2-1; CDR3aa: CAISESEGIRNEQFF
v_gene: TRBV7-9; j_gene: TRBJ2-1; CDR3aa: CASSALLVNEQFF
v_gene: TRBV7-9; j_gene: TRBJ2-3; CDR3aa: CASSRQPEDTQYF
v_gene: TRBV5-1; j_gene: TRBJ2-7; CDR3aa: CASSLRQGALVEQYF
v_gene: TRBV5-1; j_gene: TRBJ2-1; CDR3aa: CASSYFHSGGNEQFF
v_gene: TRBV7-9; j_gene: TRBJ1-2; CDR3aa: CASSLTYSDYGYTF
v_gene: TRBV4-2; j_gene: TRBJ2-1; CDR3aa: CASSQGSSGGANEQFF
v_gene: TRBV29-1; j_gene: TRBJ1-1; CDR3aa: CSAGTANTEAFF
v_gene: TRBV29-1; j_gene: TRBJ2-1; CDR3aa: CSVESERELYEQFF
v_gene: TRBV30; j_gene: TRBJ2-7; CDR3aa: CAWSAAGDYEQYF
v_gene: TRBV15; j_gene: TRBJ2-3; CDR3aa: CATSRDRDRGSDTQYF
v_gene: TRBV29-1; j_gene: TRBJ1-5; CDR3aa: CSVSGESSNQPQHF
v_gene: TRBV5-6; j_gene: TRBJ2-3; CDR3aa: CASSLSRVTDTQYF
v_gene: TRBV28; j_gene: TRBJ2-3; CDR3aa: CASRGPGLGTQYF
v_gene: TRBV10-3; j_gene: TRBJ1-5; CDR3aa: CAPPHNRDTNQPQHF
v_gene: TRBV4-3; j_gene: TRBJ2-7; CDR3aa: CASSEGIGAHEQYF
v_gene: TRBV25-1; j_gene: TRBJ2-1; CDR3aa: CASSEYFTSAFNSYNEQFF
v_gene: TRBV29-1; j_gene: TRBJ2-1; CDR3aa: CSVLYPGASSYNEQFF
v_gene: TRBV28; j_gene: TRBJ1-1; CDR3aa: CASITGLAPTEAFF
v_gene: TRBV3-1; j_gene: TRBJ2-1; CDR3aa: CASSQGWNEQFF
v_gene: TRBV29-1; j_gene: TRBJ2-5; CDR3aa: CSVEEASGGQPAETQYF
v_gene: TRBV6-2/TRBV6-3; j_gene: TRBJ2-1; CDR3aa: CASLEGETYNEQFF
v_gene: TRBV15; j_gene: TRBJ1-2; CDR3aa: CATSASARSNYGYTF